This is a list of T cell receptor beta chains from one sample in a study of blood T cell repertoires in COVID-19. Only in-frame clones appear in the TCRdb table, and some are missing; sequencing was by immunoSEQ multiplex PCR. The sample consists of under 250,000 clones, roughly 85% of them appearing once. The sample comprised PBMCs or T cells enriched from blood (not recorded which). The source is a woman between 35 and 50 years old who had been exposed to COVID-19. The CDR3 runs from the conserved cysteine through the conserved F or W. The D gene is left open where the match is weak. Rows may omit the clone size; those that give it use once, few, many or a size class.

abundance: once; d_gene: TRBD2; j_gene: TRBJ2-2; v_gene: TRBV19; CDR3aa: CASTSGGLHRELFF; CDR3nt: TGTGCCAGTACCAGCGGGGGGCTGCACCGGGAGCTGTTTTTT
abundance: .; d_gene: TRBD2; j_gene: TRBJ2-5; v_gene: TRBV9; CDR3aa: CASSPEASGGETQYF; CDR3nt: TGTGCCAGCAGCCCCGAAGCTAGCGGGGGAGAGACCCAGTACTTC
abundance: once; d_gene: .; j_gene: TRBJ2-2; v_gene: TRBV5-8; CDR3aa: CASSPAGAGELFF; CDR3nt: TGTGCCAGCAGCCCGGCCGGGGCCGGGGAGCTGTTTTTT
abundance: .; d_gene: .; j_gene: TRBJ2-3; v_gene: TRBV2; CDR3aa: CASSSRRQLLGLTFSTDTQYF; CDR3nt: TGTGCCAGCAGCTCCCGCCGCCAGTTACTTGGACTAACGTTTAGCACAGATACGCAGTATTTT
abundance: .; d_gene: TRBD2; j_gene: TRBJ2-3; v_gene: TRBV28; CDR3aa: CASSFELAGGRDTQYF; CDR3nt: TGTGCCAGCAGTTTCGAACTAGCGGGGGGGCGAGATACGCAGTATTTT
abundance: .; d_gene: .; j_gene: TRBJ1-5; v_gene: TRBV27; CDR3aa: CASSLSVASNQPQHF; CDR3nt: TGTGCCAGCAGTTTATCGGTAGCTAGCAATCAGCCCCAGCATTTT
abundance: .; d_gene: .; j_gene: TRBJ2-7; v_gene: TRBV28; CDR3aa: CASSLSGFYEQYF; CDR3nt: TGTGCCAGCAGTTTATCAGGTTTCTACGAGCAGTACTTC
abundance: .; d_gene: .; j_gene: TRBJ2-5; v_gene: TRBV11-1; CDR3aa: CASSIRETQYF; CDR3nt: TGTGCCAGTTCAATTCGGGAGACCCAGTACTTC
abundance: few; d_gene: .; j_gene: TRBJ1-1; v_gene: TRBV7-9; CDR3aa: CASSPGEGWSTEAFF; CDR3nt: TGTGCCAGCAGCCCCGGGGAGGGGTGGAGCACTGAAGCTTTCTTT
abundance: once; d_gene: TRBD1; j_gene: TRBJ1-1; v_gene: TRBV2; CDR3aa: CASSAQGVVGTEAFF; CDR3nt: TGTGCCAGCAGTGCCCAGGGGGTGGTAGGCACTGAAGCTTTCTTT
abundance: few; d_gene: .; j_gene: TRBJ1-5; v_gene: TRBV20-1; CDR3aa: CSASLPWGGRNQPQHF; CDR3nt: TGCAGTGCTAGTCTCCCGTGGGGGGGCCGGAATCAGCCCCAGCATTTT
abundance: few; d_gene: TRBD1; j_gene: TRBJ2-2; v_gene: TRBV9; CDR3aa: CASTRTGENTGELFF; CDR3nt: TGTGCCAGCACCCGGACAGGGGAGAACACCGGGGAGCTGTTTTTT
abundance: .; d_gene: TRBD2; j_gene: TRBJ2-2; v_gene: TRBV11-2; CDR3aa: CASSFPGAGAGELFF; CDR3nt: TGTGCCAGCAGCTTCCCCGGAGCGGGAGCCGGGGAGCTGTTTTTT
abundance: medium-sized; d_gene: .; j_gene: TRBJ2-7; v_gene: TRBV6-1; CDR3aa: CASSEHSDSSYEQYF; CDR3nt: TGTGCCAGCAGTGAACACTCGGACAGCTCCTACGAGCAGTACTTC
abundance: .; d_gene: .; j_gene: TRBJ2-2; v_gene: TRBV5-1; CDR3aa: CASTDRAIYTGELFF; CDR3nt: TGCGCCAGCACTGATCGAGCGATATACACCGGGGAGCTGTTTTTT
abundance: .; d_gene: .; j_gene: TRBJ1-1; v_gene: TRBV11-2; CDR3aa: CASSLSVGPMNTEAFF; CDR3nt: TGTGCCAGCAGCTTATCTGTTGGGCCGATGAACACTGAAGCTTTCTTT
abundance: .; d_gene: TRBD1; j_gene: TRBJ2-2; v_gene: TRBV6-2/TRBV6-3; CDR3aa: CASSLFGQGNPGELFF; CDR3nt: TGTGCCAGCAGCCTCTTCGGACAGGGAAACCCCGGGGAGCTGTTTTTT
abundance: .; d_gene: .; j_gene: TRBJ1-1; v_gene: TRBV7-3; CDR3aa: CASSLQGNTEAFF; CDR3nt: TGTGCCAGCAGCTTACAGGGGAACACTGAAGCTTTCTTT
abundance: once; d_gene: TRBD1; j_gene: TRBJ2-2; v_gene: TRBV13; CDR3aa: CASSLGQGANGELFF; CDR3nt: TGTGCCAGCAGCTTAGGACAGGGGGCGAACGGGGAGCTGTTTTTT
abundance: .; d_gene: TRBD1; j_gene: TRBJ1-1; v_gene: TRBV7-9; CDR3aa: CASSLRTGSNTEAFF; CDR3nt: TGTGCCAGCAGCTTACGGACAGGGTCGAACACTGAAGCTTTCTTT
abundance: .; d_gene: TRBD2; j_gene: TRBJ2-1; v_gene: TRBV4-2; CDR3aa: CASSLRTGTSGGNEQFF; CDR3nt: TGTGCCAGCAGCCTCAGAACCGGGACTAGCGGGGGTAATGAGCAGTTCTTC